This TCR beta chain was obtained from a study of T cells in localized non-small cell lung cancer (dated by TCRdb to 2018 to 2020). Notes on the research overall: The study analyzed T cell repertoires of hundreds of early-stage NSCLC patients, comparing tumors and uninvolved tumor-adjacent lungs. The cohort comprised a few hundred treatment-naïve NSCLC patients with resected, localized lung tumors. Of the NSCLC patients, 129 were male and around 99 were female, and the mean age was approximately 66 years.

The immunoSEQ Assay was used to sequence TCR beta CDR3 regions from DNA. Concerning the study's data processing: To compute T cell density, TCR beta template counts were normalized to usable DNA, which was estimated by amplifying housekeeping genes. Richness was estimated using the preseqR package, with extrapolation to 400,000 templates for PBMC samples and to 120,000 templates for tissue samples. Clonality was defined by subtracting Pielou's evenness from one. Tissue-enriched TCRs were identified through differential abundance testing performed on productive amino-acid clonotypes, with a minimum total count of 5 and an alpha of 0.1. The Jaccard Index and the Morisita Overlap Index were used to measure repertoire overlap between compartments. TCR beta CDR3s were clustered by GLIPH together with public tetramer-defined viral CDR3s, and at least three viral sequences plus V-gene enrichment were required for viral motifs. This is the immuneACCESS table as TCRdb keeps it, with only in-frame sequences that have V and J called. A part of the clones is gone; compared with another copy, unresolved V genes explain less than half, and the rest is unexplained. V, J and clone size derive from that table, while D and trimming were established from the DNA sequence. This sample has 25,000 to 35,000 clones in its table, and more than 70% of those were observed once. The top ten constitute about an eighth of the sample.

The paper's findings and limits, for the study overall: Uninvolved tumor-adjacent lung showed the highest T cell clonality, higher than tumor, which suggests more focused antigenic responses in the uninvolved tumor-adjacent lung. Multi-region tumor sequencing was not performed, so intratumor heterogeneity could not be excluded. Of the top 100 tumor clones, a median of 57 were detected in paired uninvolved adjacent lung; over 25 were also among that lung's top 100. Longer overall survival was associated with higher T cell density in blood, whereas shorter survival was associated with higher clonality in adjacent lung. Because of the exploratory design, TCR variables were selected using unadjusted p-values without false-discovery rate correction.

At diagnosis, peripheral blood, uninvolved tumor-adjacent lung and tumor were collected and stored as a combination of fresh-frozen and FFPE material. For TCR repertoire profiling, blood samples were analyzed as peripheral blood mononuclear cells. Details on this clone: Its antigen is unknown. The input lacks base qualities; no much larger clone sits a single base away.

The CDR3 measures 16 amino acids from cysteine to phenylalanine. Only the CDR3 portion is preserved as DNA: 48 bases, with reading frame beginning at the first base. After removal of 0 bases from V and 3 bases from J, the junction retains 7 bases not matched to a gene. CDR1 and CDR2 (SGHDT, YYEEEE) derive from the germline V gene. Recombination connected TRBV5-6 to TRBJ2-3; 7 bases in the middle match TRBD2. The source is a female donor of 60 years or more with stage III squamous cell lung carcinoma. Specimen: peripheral blood, collected before any cancer treatment. The nucleotide sequence is TGTGCCAGCAGCTTGGCGGGGGGTACGAGGACAGATACGCAGTATTTT. Translation gives CASSLAGGTRTDTQYF.